This TCR beta chain was sequenced for a study of graft-versus-host responses after intestinal transplantation. Assay used: immunoSEQ multiplex PCR; TCRdb lists only in-frame clones, some missing. Of about 88,000 clones in the sample, 94% were seen once. CDR1 and CDR2 from the germline V gene are MNHEY and SMNVEV (reference sequence). The V gene end was trimmed by 2 bases and the J gene end by 4 bases; junction bases not matched to a gene: 4. The CDR3 covers 16 residues. Points on this clone: Its antigen is undetermined.

The specimen was unstimulated CD4+ T cells sorted from spleen or lymph node cells, collected before transplant. The TCR originated in a human donor who was the organ donor for an intestinal transplant. The rearrangement joins TRBV27 to TRBJ2-3, with TRBD2 matching over 12 bases. In DNA, the CDR3 is TGTGCCAGCAGTTTACTAGCGGGGGGGCAAGCAGATACGCAGTATTTT. Translated: CASSLLAGGQADTQYF.